This T cell receptor beta chain was identified in a study of CD8+CD57+ T cells in acquired aplastic anemia. Study-level background: Sorted cells (CD4+ and CD8+) yielded DNA amounts that averaged about 3.4 ug. Approximately 11 million reads were obtained on average for healthy donor CD4+ cells.

Germline V lookup: CDR1 WNHNN, CDR2 SYGVQD (reference sequence). Trimming took 5 bases from V and 5 from J; bases not matched to a gene: 5. The CDR3 is made up of 14 amino acids. CDR3 and TCR beta VDJ profiling relied on a genomic DNA template. TCRdb used MiXCR to reprocess the reads, holding one entry per CDR3 protein. The table has some 190,000 distinct CDR3 sequences, approximately 52% seen once. The specimen sequenced was sorted CD4+, CD8+, or CD8+CD57+ T cells (not recorded which) from PBMCs. V is TRBV10-1 and J is TRBJ2-1, with 8 bases that match TRBD2. This receptor was taken from a human donor in good health, serving as a control. The CDR3, as DNA: TGCGCCAGCAGTCCGGGACTAGGTCACAATGAGCAGTTCTTC. Its translation is CASSPGLGHNEQFF.